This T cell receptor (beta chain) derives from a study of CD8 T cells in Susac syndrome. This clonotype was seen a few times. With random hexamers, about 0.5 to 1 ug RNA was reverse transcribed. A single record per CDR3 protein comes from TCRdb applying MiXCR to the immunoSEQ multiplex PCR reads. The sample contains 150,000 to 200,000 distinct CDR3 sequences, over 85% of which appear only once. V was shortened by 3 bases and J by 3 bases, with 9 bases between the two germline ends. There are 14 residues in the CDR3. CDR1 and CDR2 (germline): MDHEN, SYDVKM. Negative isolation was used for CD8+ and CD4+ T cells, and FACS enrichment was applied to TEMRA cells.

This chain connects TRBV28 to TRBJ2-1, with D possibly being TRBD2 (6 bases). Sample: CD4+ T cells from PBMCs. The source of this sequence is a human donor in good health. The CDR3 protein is CASSFSGGYNEQFF. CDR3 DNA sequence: TGTGCCAGCAGTTTTAGCGGAGGCTACAATGAGCAGTTCTTC.